The rows below give T cell receptor beta chains drawn from one sample of a study of cytomegalovirus exposure and HLA in healthy donors. Profiling relied on immunoSEQ multiplex PCR, and the TCRdb table lists in-frame clones only, not all of them. The repertoire has 200,000 to 250,000 clones, about 70% of them found once; the top ten carry 1.8%. The sequenced sample consisted of PBMCs. The receptors were gathered from a woman aged 30 to 39 in good health and CMV-seronegative. CDR3s include the opening cysteine and the closing phenylalanine or tryptophan. D genes are given only for firm matches.

J: TRBJ2-7
D: NA
V: TRBV2
length: 13
CDR3: CASSVAGRHGQYF
DNA: TGTGCCAGCAGTGTGGCAGGCCGTCATGGGCAGTACTTC

J: TRBJ1-2
D: TRBD1
V: TRBV6-5
length: 15
CDR3: CASSYLDRVGWGYTF
DNA: TGTGCCAGCAGTTATTTGGACAGGGTCGGGTGGGGCTACACCTTC

J: TRBJ1-1
D: TRBD1
V: TRBV7-6
length: 15
CDR3: CASSRATGGMPEAFF
DNA: TGTGCCAGCAGCCGGGCGACAGGGGGTATGCCTGAAGCTTTCTTT

J: TRBJ1-2
D: NA
V: TRBV7-9
length: 15
CDR3: CSSSLGPRRGYGYTF
DNA: TGTTCCAGCAGCTTAGGACCCCGCCGCGGGTATGGCTACACCTTC

J: TRBJ1-1
D: NA
V: TRBV19
length: 13
CDR3: CASFDGPRTEAFF
DNA: TGTGCCAGTTTTGACGGCCCTAGGACTGAAGCTTTCTTT

J: TRBJ1-1
D: NA
V: TRBV6-1
length: 12
CDR3: CASSPGDTEAFF
DNA: TGTGCCAGCTCCCCGGGGGACACTGAAGCTTTCTTT

J: TRBJ2-3
D: TRBD2
V: TRBV30
length: 16
CDR3: CAWSRGTNPSTDTQYF
DNA: TGTGCCTGGAGCCGAGGGACTAATCCTAGCACAGATACGCAGTATTTT

J: TRBJ1-5
D: NA
V: TRBV19
length: 14
CDR3: CASSEQGSDQPQHF
DNA: TGTGCCAGTAGTGAACAGGGTAGCGATCAGCCCCAGCATTTT

J: TRBJ2-1
D: NA
V: TRBV7-3
length: 15
CDR3: CASRPSVAEKNEQFF
DNA: TGTGCCAGCAGGCCTAGCGTAGCGGAAAAAAATGAGCAGTTCTTC

J: TRBJ2-5
D: NA
V: TRBV9
length: 16
CDR3: CASSVALGAGEETQYF
DNA: TGTGCCAGCAGCGTAGCCCTTGGGGCAGGGGAAGAGACCCAGTACTTC

J: TRBJ1-1
D: NA
V: TRBV14
length: 12
CDR3: CASSSGIIEAFF
DNA: TGTGCCAGCAGTTCCGGGATCATTGAAGCTTTCTTT

J: TRBJ1-2
D: NA
V: TRBV11-2
length: 15
CDR3: CASSLLARAWDGYTF
DNA: TGTGCCAGCAGCTTACTTGCCAGGGCCTGGGATGGCTACACCTTC

J: TRBJ1-1
D: TRBD1
V: TRBV19
length: 16
CDR3: CASSFRTGGLNTEAFF
DNA: TGTGCCAGTAGTTTTCGGACAGGGGGCTTGAACACTGAAGCTTTCTTT

J: TRBJ1-2
D: NA
V: TRBV30
length: 18
CDR3: CAWSPRGWGLGRDYGYTF
DNA: TGTGCCTGGAGCCCGAGGGGATGGGGACTAGGCAGGGACTATGGCTACACCTTC

J: TRBJ1-2
D: NA
V: TRBV13
length: 16
CDR3: CASSQGDLGTFYGYTF
DNA: TGTGCCAGCAGCCAGGGAGATTTGGGGACATTCTATGGCTACACCTTC

J: TRBJ1-2
D: NA
V: TRBV27
length: 15
CDR3: CASSLSAGQNYGYTF
DNA: TGTGCCAGCAGTTTGTCGGCCGGACAGAACTATGGCTACACCTTC

J: TRBJ1-3
D: NA
V: TRBV9
length: 15
CDR3: CASSVGGGSGNTIYF
DNA: TGTGCCAGCAGCGTAGGAGGAGGGTCGGGAAACACCATATATTTT

J: TRBJ1-3
D: NA
V: TRBV2
length: 17
CDR3: CASSEAPWGRAGNTIYF
DNA: TGTGCCAGCAGTGAAGCGCCCTGGGGCAGGGCTGGAAACACCATATATTTT